This T cell receptor (beta chain) was identified in a study of T cell responses to AZD1222 COVID-19 vaccine. In the case of this clone: Its antigen remains unidentified.

The table came from immunoSEQ multiplex PCR; TCRdb's copy has only in-frame clones and leaves some out. The repertoire holds around 99,000 clones, with more than 90% as singletons. Study results and caveats: Clonal diversity may have been underestimated in mostly white British donors. Spike-spanning, vaccine-associated CD4 TCRs were dominant at 160-218 and 743-854. Targeting of unmutated variant regions was reportedly seen in nearly half of spike-specific TCRs. After two AZD1222 doses, spike-specific TCR breadth and depth rose versus day 0.

Looked up from germline, CDR1 is MNHEY and CDR2 is SVGAGI. This CDR3 has 15 residues. The germline V and J ends were trimmed by 4 bases and 4 bases, with 16 bases remaining between them. The receptor was derived from an adult in good health. The chain couples TRBV6-5 to TRBJ1-1, with unresolved D. The material sequenced was peripheral blood, taken on day 0 of AZD1222 vaccination. CDR3 in DNA: TGTGCCAGCAGTTCGGGGTCACCGGAGGGCACTGAAGCTTTCTTT. This translates into CASSSGSPEGTEAFF.